This T cell receptor (beta chain) derives from a study of shared clonotypes between healthy human individuals. About the study: The donor group consisted of a couple of women and three men, aged 18 to 49. Study results and caveats: Non-shared clonotypes had lower generation probabilities than those shared by all four donors. Rarefaction showed sorted-subset sequencing was incomplete despite large depth.

To note about this clone: Its antigen is not identified.

Positive CCR7 selection of CD45RO-negative cells yielded the naive CD8 cells, and terminally differentiated effector memory CD45RA+ cells were excluded. Trimming took off 3 bases at V and 0 bases at J, with 9 bases between the two ends. This CDR3 is built from 14 residues. CDR1 and CDR2 from the germline V gene are LNHDA and SQIVND (reference sequence). Using immunoSEQ multiplex PCR, the repertoire was profiled, and TCRdb retains in-frame clones only, with some absent. The sample consists of about 590,000 clones, 95% to 96% of them appearing once. The material sequenced was naive CD8+ T cells sorted from blood. This rearrangement joins TRBV19 to TRBJ2-7; no firm D call. The receptor comes from a woman aged 25 to 39 in good health. CDR3 amino acids: CASSIGAASYEQYF. The DNA of the CDR3 is TGTGCCAGTAGTATTGGTGCGGCCTCCTACGAGCAGTACTTC.